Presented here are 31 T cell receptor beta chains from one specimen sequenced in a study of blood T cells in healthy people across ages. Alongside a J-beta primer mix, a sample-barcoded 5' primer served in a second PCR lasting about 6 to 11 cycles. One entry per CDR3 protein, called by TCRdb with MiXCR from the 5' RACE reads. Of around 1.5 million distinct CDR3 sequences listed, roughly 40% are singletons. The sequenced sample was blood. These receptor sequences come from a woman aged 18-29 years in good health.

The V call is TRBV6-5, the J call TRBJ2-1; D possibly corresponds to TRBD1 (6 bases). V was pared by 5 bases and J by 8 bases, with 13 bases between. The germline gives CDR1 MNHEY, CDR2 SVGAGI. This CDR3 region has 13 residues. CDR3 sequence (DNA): TGTGCCAGCAGTGACGGCAGGGGATATGAGCAGTTCTTC. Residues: CASSDGRGYEQFF.

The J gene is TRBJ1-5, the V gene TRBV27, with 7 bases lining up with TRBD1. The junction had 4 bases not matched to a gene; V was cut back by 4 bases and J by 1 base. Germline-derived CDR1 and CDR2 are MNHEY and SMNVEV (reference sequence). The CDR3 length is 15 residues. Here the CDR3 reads CASSWKTGSNQPQHF. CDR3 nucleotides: TGTGCCAGCAGTTGGAAGACAGGGAGCAATCAGCCCCAGCATTTT.

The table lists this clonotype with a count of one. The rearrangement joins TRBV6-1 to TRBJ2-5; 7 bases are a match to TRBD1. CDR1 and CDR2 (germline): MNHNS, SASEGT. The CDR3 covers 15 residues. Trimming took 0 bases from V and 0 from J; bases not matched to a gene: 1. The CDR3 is CASSEATGYQETQYF. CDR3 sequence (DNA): TGTGCCAGCAGTGAAGCGACAGGGTACCAAGAGACCCAGTACTTC.

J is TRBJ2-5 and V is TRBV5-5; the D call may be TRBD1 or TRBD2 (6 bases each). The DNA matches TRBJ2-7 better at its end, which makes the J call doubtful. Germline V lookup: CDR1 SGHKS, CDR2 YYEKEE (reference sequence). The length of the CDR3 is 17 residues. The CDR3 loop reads CASSLAFSGGDIYEQYF. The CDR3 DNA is TGTGCCAGCAGCTTGGCTTTCTCCGGAGGGGACATCTACGAGCAGTACTTC.

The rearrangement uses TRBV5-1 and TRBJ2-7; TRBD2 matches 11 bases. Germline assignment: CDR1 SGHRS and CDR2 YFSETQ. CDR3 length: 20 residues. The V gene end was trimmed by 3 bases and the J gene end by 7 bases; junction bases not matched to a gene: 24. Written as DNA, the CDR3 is TGCGCCAGCAGCTACCCCACGAAAAGTCCTAGCGGGAGGCCCTACAATGAGCAGTACTTC. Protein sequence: CASSYPTKSPSGRPYNEQYF.

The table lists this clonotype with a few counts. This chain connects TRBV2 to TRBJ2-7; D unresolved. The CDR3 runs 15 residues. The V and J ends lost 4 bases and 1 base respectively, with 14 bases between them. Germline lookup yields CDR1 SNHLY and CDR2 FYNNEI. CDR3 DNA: TGTGCCAGCAGTGGAGGCGCGAGCGCATCCTACGAGCAGTACTTC. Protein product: CASSGGASASYEQYF.

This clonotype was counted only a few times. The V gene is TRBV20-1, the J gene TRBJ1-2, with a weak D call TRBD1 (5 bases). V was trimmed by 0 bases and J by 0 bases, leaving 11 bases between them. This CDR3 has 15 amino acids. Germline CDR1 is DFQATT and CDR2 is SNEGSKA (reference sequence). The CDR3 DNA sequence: TGCAGTGCTAGAGATCAGGAGGGGCCTAACTATGGCTACACCTTC. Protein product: CSARDQEGPNYGYTF.

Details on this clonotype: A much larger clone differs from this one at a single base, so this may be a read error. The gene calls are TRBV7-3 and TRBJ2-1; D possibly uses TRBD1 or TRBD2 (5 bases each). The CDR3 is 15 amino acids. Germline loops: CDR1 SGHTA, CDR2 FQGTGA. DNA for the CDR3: TGTGCCAGCAGCTTAAAGGGGAGCTCCTACAATGAGCGGTTCTTC. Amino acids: CASSLKGSSYNERFF.

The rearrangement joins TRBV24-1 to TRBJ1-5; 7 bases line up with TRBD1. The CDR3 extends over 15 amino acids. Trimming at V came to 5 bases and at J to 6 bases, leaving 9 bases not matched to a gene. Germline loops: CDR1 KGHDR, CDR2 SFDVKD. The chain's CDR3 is CATSVGGQRAQPQHF. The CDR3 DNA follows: TGTGCCACCAGTGTGGGGGGACAGAGGGCTCAGCCCCAGCATTTT.

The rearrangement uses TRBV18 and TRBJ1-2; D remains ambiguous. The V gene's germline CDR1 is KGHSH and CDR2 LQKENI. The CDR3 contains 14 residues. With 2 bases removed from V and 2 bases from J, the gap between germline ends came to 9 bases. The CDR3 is CASSPTPDNYGYTF. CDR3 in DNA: TGTGCCAGCTCACCAACCCCGGACAACTATGGCTACACCTTC.

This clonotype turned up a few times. As DNA, the CDR3 is TGTGCCAGCAGTTACGGAGCCGGGTTCATGAGCTCCTACAATGAGCAGTTCTTC. Translated: CASSYGAGFMSSYNEQFF. The rearrangement uses TRBV6-5 and TRBJ2-1; D is unresolved. V gave up 2 bases and J gave up 0 bases, with 17 bases separating them. The length of the CDR3 is 18 residues. Looked up from germline, CDR1 is MNHEY and CDR2 is SVGAGI.

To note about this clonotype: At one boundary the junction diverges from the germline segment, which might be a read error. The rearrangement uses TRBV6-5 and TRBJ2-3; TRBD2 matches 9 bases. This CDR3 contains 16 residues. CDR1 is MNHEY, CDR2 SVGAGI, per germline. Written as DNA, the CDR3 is TGTGTCAGCAGTTACTCCGCTAGCGGGGCCACAGATACGCAGTATTTT. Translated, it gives CVSSYSASGATDTQYF.

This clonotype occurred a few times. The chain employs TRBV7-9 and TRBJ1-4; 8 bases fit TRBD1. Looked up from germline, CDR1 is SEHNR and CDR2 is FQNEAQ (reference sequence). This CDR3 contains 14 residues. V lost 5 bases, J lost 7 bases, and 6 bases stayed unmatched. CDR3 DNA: TGTGCCAGCAGCCCAGGGGACAGGATTGAAAAACTGTTTTTT. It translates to CASSPGDRIEKLFF.

The CDR3 DNA sequence: TGTGCCAGTGGGACTAGCGGGACTTCCTACAATGAGCAGTTCTTC. Translated: CASGTSGTSYNEQFF. The V call is TRBV7-2, the J call TRBJ2-1; 13 bases are shared with TRBD2. The CDR3 runs to 15 residues. Germline lookup yields CDR1 SGHTA and CDR2 FQGNSA. The junction had 3 bases not matched to a gene; V was cut back by 9 bases and J by 1 base.

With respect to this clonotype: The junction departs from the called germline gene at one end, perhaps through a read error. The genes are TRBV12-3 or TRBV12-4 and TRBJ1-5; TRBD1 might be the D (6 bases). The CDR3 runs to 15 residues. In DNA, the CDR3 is TGTGCCAGCACCCTTACAGGGACTTGGAATCAGCCCCGGCATTTT. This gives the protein CASTLTGTWNQPRHF.

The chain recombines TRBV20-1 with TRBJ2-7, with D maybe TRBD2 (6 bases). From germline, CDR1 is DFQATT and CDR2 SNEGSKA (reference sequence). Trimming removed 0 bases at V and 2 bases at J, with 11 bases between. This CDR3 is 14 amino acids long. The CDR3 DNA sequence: TGCAGTGCTAGAGATGGGGCTAGCGCCTACGAGCAGTACTTC. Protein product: CSARDGASAYEQYF.

CDR3 sequence: CAKINRYGLAGGSQSTDTQYF. In DNA, the CDR3 is TGTGCCAAAATCAACCGATATGGACTAGCGGGAGGTTCACAAAGCACAGATACGCAGTATTTT. The chain is built from TRBV24-1 and TRBJ2-3; 14 nucleotides line up with TRBD2. Unmatched junction bases numbered 21, after V lost 11 bases and J lost 0 bases. CDR1 KGHDR and CDR2 SFDVKD come from the germline V gene. The CDR3 extends over 21 amino acids.

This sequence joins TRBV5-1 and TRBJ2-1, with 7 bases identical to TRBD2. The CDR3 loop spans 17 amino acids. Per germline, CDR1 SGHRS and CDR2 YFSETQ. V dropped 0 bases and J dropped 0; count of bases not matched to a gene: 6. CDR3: CASSLVGGSISYNEQFF. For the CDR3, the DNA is TGCGCCAGCAGCTTGGTTGGCGGGAGCATCTCCTACAATGAGCAGTTCTTC.

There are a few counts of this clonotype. In nucleotides, the CDR3 is TGTGCCAGCAGCACGACGGATACCTACGAGCAGTACTTC. Translated, it gives CASSTTDTYEQYF. The chain joins TRBV7-6 to TRBJ2-7, with unresolved D. The CDR3 has 13 amino acids. Germline values: CDR1 SGHVS, CDR2 FNYEAQ. With 5 bases removed from V and 2 bases from J, the gap between germline ends came to 10 bases. Combining the CDR3 with reference TRBV7-6 and TRBJ2-7 gives the whole variable domain GAGVSQSPRYKVTKRGQDVALRCDPISGHVSLYWYRQALGQGPEFLTYFNYEAQQDKSGLPNDRFSAERPEGSISTLTIQRTEQRDSAMYRCASSTTDTYEQYFGPGTRLTVT.

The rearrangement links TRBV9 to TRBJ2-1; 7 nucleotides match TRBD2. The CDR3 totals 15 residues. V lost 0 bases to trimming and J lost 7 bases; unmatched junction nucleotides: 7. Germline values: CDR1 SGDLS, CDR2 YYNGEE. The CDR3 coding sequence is TGTGCCAGCAGCGTAGAAGCGGGGTCTGTAAATGAGCAGTTCTTC. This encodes CASSVEAGSVNEQFF.

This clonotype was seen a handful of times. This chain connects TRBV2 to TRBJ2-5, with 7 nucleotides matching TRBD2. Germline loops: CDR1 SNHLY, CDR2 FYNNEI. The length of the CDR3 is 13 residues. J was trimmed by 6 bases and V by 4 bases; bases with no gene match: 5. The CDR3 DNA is TGTGCCAGCAGTGGGACTAGTATCCAGACCCAGTACTTC. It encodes CASSGTSIQTQYF.

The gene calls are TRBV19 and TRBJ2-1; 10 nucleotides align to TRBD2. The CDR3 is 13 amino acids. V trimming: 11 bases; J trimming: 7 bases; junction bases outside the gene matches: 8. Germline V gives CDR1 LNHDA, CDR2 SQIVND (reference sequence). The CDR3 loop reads CASRLAGENEQFF. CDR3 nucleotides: TGTGCCTCTCGGCTAGCGGGAGAAAATGAGCAGTTCTTC.

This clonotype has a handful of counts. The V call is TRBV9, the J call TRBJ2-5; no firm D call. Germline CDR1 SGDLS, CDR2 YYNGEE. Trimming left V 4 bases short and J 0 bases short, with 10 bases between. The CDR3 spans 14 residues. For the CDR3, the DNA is TGTGCCAGCAGCCCGACTGAGTACCAAGAGACCCAGTACTTC. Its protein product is CASSPTEYQETQYF.

CDR3 loop: CASSAAGVSYEQYF. The CDR3 coding sequence is TGTGCCAGCAGTGCAGCGGGAGTCTCCTACGAGCAGTACTTC. This chain uses TRBV6-1 with TRBJ2-7, with 8 nucleotides matching TRBD2. The CDR3 spans 14 residues. The germline V gene encodes CDR1 MNHNS and CDR2 SASEGT. After removal of 4 bases from V and 0 bases from J, the junction contained 2 bases not matched to a gene.

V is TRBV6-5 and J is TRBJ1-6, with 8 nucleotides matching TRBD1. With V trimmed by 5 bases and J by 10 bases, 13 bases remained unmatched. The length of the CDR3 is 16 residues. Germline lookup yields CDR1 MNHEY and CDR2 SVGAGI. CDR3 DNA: TGTGCCAGCAGTCTCGGGACAGGTGATTTAAAATCACCCCTCCACTTT. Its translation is CASSLGTGDLKSPLHF.

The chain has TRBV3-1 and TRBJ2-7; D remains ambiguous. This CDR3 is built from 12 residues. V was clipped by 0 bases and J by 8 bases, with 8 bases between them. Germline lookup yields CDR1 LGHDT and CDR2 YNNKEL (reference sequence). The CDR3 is CASSQDRSKQYF. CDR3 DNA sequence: TGTGCCAGCAGCCAAGATCGGAGCAAGCAGTACTTC.

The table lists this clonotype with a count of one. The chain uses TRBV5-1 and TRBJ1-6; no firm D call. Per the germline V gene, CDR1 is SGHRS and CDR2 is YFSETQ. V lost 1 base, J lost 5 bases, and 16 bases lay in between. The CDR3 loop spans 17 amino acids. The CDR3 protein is CASSLYRERTDNSPLHF. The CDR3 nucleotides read TGCGCCAGCAGCTTGTATCGAGAACGGACCGATAATTCACCCCTCCACTTT.

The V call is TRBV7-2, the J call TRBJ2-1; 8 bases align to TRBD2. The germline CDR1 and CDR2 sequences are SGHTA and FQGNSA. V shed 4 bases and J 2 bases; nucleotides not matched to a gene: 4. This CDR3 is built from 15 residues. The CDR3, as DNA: TGTGCCAGCAGCTCGGGGACTAGAGCCTACAATGAGCAGTTCTTC. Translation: CASSSGTRAYNEQFF.

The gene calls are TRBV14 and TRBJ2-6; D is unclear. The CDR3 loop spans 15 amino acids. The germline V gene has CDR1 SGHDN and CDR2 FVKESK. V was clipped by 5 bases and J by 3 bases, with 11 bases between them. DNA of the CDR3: TGTGCCAGCAGCTTCACGGACGGTGGGGCCAACGTCCTGACTTTC. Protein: CASSFTDGGANVLTF.

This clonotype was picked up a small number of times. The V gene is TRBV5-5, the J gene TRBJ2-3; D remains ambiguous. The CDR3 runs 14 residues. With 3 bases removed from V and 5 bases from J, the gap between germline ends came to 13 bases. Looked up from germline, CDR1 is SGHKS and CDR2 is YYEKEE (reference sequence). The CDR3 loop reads CASSSSPVEDTQYF. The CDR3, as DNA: TGTGCCAGCAGCTCCAGTCCCGTGGAAGATACGCAGTATTTT.

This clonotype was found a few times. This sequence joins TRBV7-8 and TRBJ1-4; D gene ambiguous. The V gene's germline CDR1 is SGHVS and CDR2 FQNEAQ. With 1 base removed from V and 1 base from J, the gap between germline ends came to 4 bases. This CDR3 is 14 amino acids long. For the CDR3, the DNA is TGTGCCAGCAGCTTAGTGGGAACTAATGAAAAACTGTTTTTT. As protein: CASSLVGTNEKLFF. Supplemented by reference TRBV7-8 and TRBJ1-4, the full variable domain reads GAGVSQSPRYKVAKRGQDVALRCDPISGHVSLFWYQQALGQGPEFLTYFQNEAQLDKSGLPSDRFFAERPEGSVSTLKIQRTQQEDSAVYLCASSLVGTNEKLFFGSGTQLSVL.